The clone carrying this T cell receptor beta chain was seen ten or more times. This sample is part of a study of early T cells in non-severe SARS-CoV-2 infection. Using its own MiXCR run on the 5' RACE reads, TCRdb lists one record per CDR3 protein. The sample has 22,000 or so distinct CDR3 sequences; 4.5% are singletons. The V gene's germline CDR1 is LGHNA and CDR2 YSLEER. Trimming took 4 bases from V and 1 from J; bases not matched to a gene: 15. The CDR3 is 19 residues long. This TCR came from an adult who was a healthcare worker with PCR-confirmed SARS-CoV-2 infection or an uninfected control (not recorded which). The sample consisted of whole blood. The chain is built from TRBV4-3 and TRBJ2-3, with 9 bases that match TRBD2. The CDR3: CASSPSTSGWGGGTDTQYF. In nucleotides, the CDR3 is TGCGCCAGCAGCCCCTCCACTAGCGGGTGGGGGGGAGGCACAGATACGCAGTATTTT.